This is a list of T cell receptor beta chains from one sample in a study of blood T cell repertoires in COVID-19. Data came from immunoSEQ multiplex PCR; TCRdb stores just in-frame clones and leaves some out. The sample lists about 200,000 clones, over 75% seen once, with 2.5% to 3.5% in the top ten. Material: peripheral blood. These receptors were collected from an elderly woman with active or convalescent COVID-19. The CDR3 runs from the conserved cysteine through the conserved F or W. A D gene is named only where the DNA matches it firmly. Rows give clone size only sometimes, using once, few, many, or a class for an expanded clone.

cdr3_aa | cdr3_nt | d_call | j_call | v_call | clone_size
CASSTRLLTQYF | TGTGCCAGCAGCACCCGACTTCTTACGCAGTATTTT | - | TRBJ2-3 | TRBV7-2 | -
CASSLSGQGSYEQYF | TGTGCCAGCAGTTTGTCCGGACAGGGCTCCTACGAGCAGTACTTC | TRBD1 | TRBJ2-7 | TRBV28 | -
CASSQDRGEGNQPQHF | TGTGCCAGCAGTCAAGACAGGGGTGAAGGCAATCAGCCCCAGCATTTT | TRBD1 | TRBJ1-5 | TRBV2 | once
CASSKSGTVEKLFF | TGTGCCAGCAGCAAATCCGGGACAGTTGAAAAACTGTTTTTT | TRBD1 | TRBJ1-4 | TRBV11-2 | -
CASSVAGDQETQYF | TGTGCCAGCAGTGTAGCGGGAGACCAAGAGACCCAGTACTTC | TRBD2 | TRBJ2-5 | TRBV2 | -
CASSQPTRGSNQPQHF | TGCGCCAGCAGCCAACCGACCCGGGGTAGCAATCAGCCCCAGCATTTT | - | TRBJ1-5 | TRBV4-3 | few
CATSDPTSGGLQETQYF | TGTGCCACCAGTGATCCGACTAGCGGGGGGCTTCAAGAGACCCAGTACTTC | TRBD2 | TRBJ2-5 | TRBV24-1 | -
CASSQDSRGYGYTF | TGTGCCAGCAGCCAAGATTCAAGGGGCTATGGCTACACCTTC | - | TRBJ1-2 | TRBV3-1/TRBV3-2 | -
CASSAQGQGFTEAFF | TGTGCCAGCAGCGCACAGGGACAGGGATTCACTGAAGCTTTCTTT | TRBD1 | TRBJ1-1 | TRBV9 | -
CASSSQGLRAGELFF | TGTGCCAGCTCATCCCAGGGGCTTCGCGCCGGGGAGCTGTTTTTT | - | TRBJ2-2 | TRBV18 | few
CASSILTGGYNTDTQYF | TGTGCCAGCAGCATCCTGACAGGGGGATACAACACAGATACGCAGTATTTT | TRBD1 | TRBJ2-3 | TRBV5-5 | once
CASSLAQGGGTEAFF | TGTGCCAGCAGCTTAGCCCAGGGGGGCGGCACTGAAGCTTTCTTT | TRBD1 | TRBJ1-1 | TRBV11-2 | -
CASPNPQGINTGELFF | TGTGCCAGCCCCAACCCCCAGGGGATAAACACCGGGGAGCTGTTTTTT | - | TRBJ2-2 | TRBV7-9 | -
CASRARENTEAFF | TGTGCCAGTAGAGCCAGGGAGAACACTGAAGCTTTCTTT | - | TRBJ1-1 | TRBV19 | once
CASSVTGALRAETQYF | TGTGCCAGCAGCGTTACGGGCGCTCTGAGGGCGGAGACCCAGTACTTC | - | TRBJ2-5 | TRBV5-6 | -
CASSLGTWGGRREHNEQFF | TGTGCCAGCAGCTTAGGTACCTGGGGCGGCCGCAGGGAACACAATGAGCAGTTCTTC | - | TRBJ2-1 | TRBV11-3 | -
CASSPRTYEAFF | TGTGCCAGCAGTCCGCGGACATATGAAGCTTTCTTT | - | TRBJ1-1 | TRBV6-2/TRBV6-3 | -
CASSLRVAGGRETQYF | TGTGCCAGCAGTTTACGGGTAGCGGGGGGTCGAGAGACCCAGTACTTC | TRBD2 | TRBJ2-5 | TRBV28 | -
CASSRGTGINQETQYF | TGTGCCAGCAGCCGGGGGACAGGGATTAACCAAGAGACCCAGTACTTC | TRBD1 | TRBJ2-5 | TRBV3-1/TRBV3-2 | -
CASRGGQMKSYEQYF | TGTGCCAGCAGGGGGGGACAGATGAAATCCTACGAGCAGTACTTC | - | TRBJ2-7 | TRBV25-1 | -